Reported below is one T cell receptor (beta chain). The sample originates from a study of blood T cells in healthy people across ages. A second PCR of 7 to 11 cycles used a sample-barcoded 5' primer and a J-beta primer mix. TCRdb independently ran MiXCR on the 5' RACE reads; one entry per CDR3 protein. The table has roughly 730,000 distinct CDR3 sequences, about 56% seen once. Input material: blood. The TCR comes from a man aged 35-49 years in good health.

The CDR3 DNA sequence: TGTGCCAGCAGTGCCACGCCCCGGTCCACAGATACGCAGTATTTT. It encodes CASSATPRSTDTQYF. The chain carries TRBV2 and TRBJ2-3; D gene ambiguous. Trimming removed 4 bases at V and 2 bases at J, with 13 bases between. The CDR3 has 15 amino acids. The germline CDR1 and CDR2 sequences are SNHLY and FYNNEI.